Sequencing of this TCR beta chain was carried out in a study of shared clonotypes between healthy human individuals. Study details: Donor ages ranged 18 to 49 years: a couple of women, a few men.

This clone was seen ten or more times. Germline V gene lookup returns CDR1 KGHSH and CDR2 LQKENI. V was pared by 3 bases and J by 0 bases, with 12 bases between. CDR3 length equals 17 residues. Repertoires were generated with immunoSEQ multiplex PCR, while TCRdb's copy carries only in-frame clones and drops some. The table lists more than 850,000 clones, 78% of them singletons. The TCR originated in a man aged 18 to 29 in good health. Some clones in this sample may be carry-over from other donors' samples. The chain combines TRBV18 with TRBJ2-6; D gene unclear. The sequencing sample was made of memory CD4+ T cells from PBMCs. Subset of the sample: CD45RA-negative fraction. The CDR3 nucleotides read TGTGCCAGCTCACCTAAAGACGGATTCTCTGGGGCCAACGTCCTGACTTTC. Translated: CASSPKDGFSGANVLTF. Supplemented by reference TRBV18 and TRBJ2-6, the full variable domain reads NAGVMQNPRHLVRRRGQEARLRCSPMKGHSHVYWYRQLPEEGLKFMVYLQKENIIDESGMPKERFSAEFPKEGPSILRIQQVVRGDSAAYFCASSPKDGFSGANVLTFGAGSRLTVL.